This T cell receptor beta chain was sequenced during a study of T cell responses to AZD1222 COVID-19 vaccine. Overall study results and limits: Every sample of the repertoires postdated the peak T cell response.

Details on this clone: Its cognate antigen is unknown.

J lost 2 bases, V lost 4 bases, and 9 bases had no gene match. The CDR3 sequence is 15 residues long. CDR1 and CDR2 (germline): SGHNT, YYREEE (reference sequence). Second doses were pooled across both intervals (about 4 or about 12 weeks). Clones were read by immunoSEQ multiplex PCR, and TCRdb kept only the in-frame ones, dropping some. The table records around 180,000 clones, roughly 91% of them present only once. This sequence originates from an adult who received the AZD1222 COVID-19 vaccine. Source: peripheral blood, taken 28 days after the second AZD1222 dose. The chain combines TRBV5-4 with TRBJ2-7, with 7 bases aligning to TRBD2. The CDR3, as DNA: TGTGCCAGCAGCATCGGGACTACAACAACCTACGAGCAGTACTTC. It codes for CASSIGTTTTYEQYF.